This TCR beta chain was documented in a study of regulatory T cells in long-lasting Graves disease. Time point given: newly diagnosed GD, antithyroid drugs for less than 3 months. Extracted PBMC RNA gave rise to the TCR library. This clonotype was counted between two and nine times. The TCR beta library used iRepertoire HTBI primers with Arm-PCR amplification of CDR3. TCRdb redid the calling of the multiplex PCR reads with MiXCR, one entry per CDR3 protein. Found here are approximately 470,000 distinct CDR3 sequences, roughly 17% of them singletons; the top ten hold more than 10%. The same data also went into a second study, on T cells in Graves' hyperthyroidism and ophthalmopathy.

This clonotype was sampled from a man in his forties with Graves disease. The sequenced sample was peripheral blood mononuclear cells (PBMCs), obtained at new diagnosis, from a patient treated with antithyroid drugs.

CDR3 residues: CSARLTGRGEKLFF. The CDR3 DNA sequence: TGCAGTGCTAGACTCACAGGGAGGGGTGAAAAACTGTTTTTT. The J gene is TRBJ1-4, the V gene TRBV20-1, with D perhaps matching TRBD1 (6 bases). CDR1 and CDR2 from the germline V gene are DFQATT and SNEGSKA (reference sequence). V lost 2 bases and J lost 7, with 14 bases in between. The CDR3 spans 14 residues.